This TCR beta chain appears in the sequencing data of a study of blood T cell repertoires in COVID-19. The CDR3 is 11 amino acids. CDR1 MDHEN and CDR2 SYDVKM come from the germline V gene. Trimming took off 8 bases at V and 3 bases at J, with 7 bases between the two ends. Sequencing was performed with immunoSEQ multiplex PCR; in TCRdb, only in-frame clones are kept and a portion is missing. This sample has around 370,000 clones, with 90% found just once. The chain combines TRBV28 with TRBJ1-2; TRBD1 might be the D (5 bases). The receptor comes from a man between 18 and 29 years old with active or convalescent COVID-19. Sequenced sample: peripheral blood. The CDR3 reads CASGGDYGYTF. The CDR3 nucleotides read TGTGCCAGCGGGGGGGACTATGGCTACACCTTC.